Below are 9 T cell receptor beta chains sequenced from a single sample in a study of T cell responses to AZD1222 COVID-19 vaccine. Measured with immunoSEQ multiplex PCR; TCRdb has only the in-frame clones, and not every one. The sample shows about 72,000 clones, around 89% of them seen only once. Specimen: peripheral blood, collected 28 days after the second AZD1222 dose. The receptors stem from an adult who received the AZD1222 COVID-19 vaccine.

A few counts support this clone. The CDR3 DNA reads TGTGCCACCTCCGGTGGGACCGAAGGTGTCCACAATGAGCAGTTCTTC. Translating gives CATSGGTEGVHNEQFF. The chain is built from TRBV24-1 and TRBJ2-1; D tentatively fits TRBD1 or TRBD2 (5 bases each). Deletions cut 9 bases from V and 5 bases from J, with 22 bases between. This CDR3 spans 16 amino acids. The germline gives CDR1 KGHDR, CDR2 SFDVKD.

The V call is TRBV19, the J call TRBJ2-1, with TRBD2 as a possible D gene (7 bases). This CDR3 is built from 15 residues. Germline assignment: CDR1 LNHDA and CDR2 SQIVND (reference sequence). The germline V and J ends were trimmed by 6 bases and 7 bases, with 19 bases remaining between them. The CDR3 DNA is TGTGCCAGTAGCGTCCCAGGGAGGGGGACAAATGAGCAGTTCTTC. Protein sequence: CASSVPGRGTNEQFF.

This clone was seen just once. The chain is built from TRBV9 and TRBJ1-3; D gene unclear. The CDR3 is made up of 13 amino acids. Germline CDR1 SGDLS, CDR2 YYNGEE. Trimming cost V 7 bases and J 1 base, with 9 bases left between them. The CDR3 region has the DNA TGTGCCAGCCGAGGAGCTTCTGGAAACACCATATATTTT. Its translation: CASRGASGNTIYF.

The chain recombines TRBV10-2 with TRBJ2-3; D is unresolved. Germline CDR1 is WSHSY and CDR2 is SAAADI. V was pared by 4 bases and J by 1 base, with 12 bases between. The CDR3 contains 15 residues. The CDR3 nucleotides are TGCGCCAGCAGTGTTATCGGCGGAGGCACAGATACGCAGTATTTT. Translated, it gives CASSVIGGGTDTQYF.

CDR3 bases: TGCGCCAGCAGCGTCGGGACTAGCGGGGCCAATGAGCAGTTCTTC. This encodes CASSVGTSGANEQFF. V usage is TRBV5-1 and J usage is TRBJ2-1; 13 nucleotides line up with TRBD2. Losses at the gene ends were 4 bases for V and 6 bases for J; bases not matched to a gene: 4. CDR3 size: 15 residues. The V gene's germline CDR1 is SGHRS and CDR2 YFSETQ.

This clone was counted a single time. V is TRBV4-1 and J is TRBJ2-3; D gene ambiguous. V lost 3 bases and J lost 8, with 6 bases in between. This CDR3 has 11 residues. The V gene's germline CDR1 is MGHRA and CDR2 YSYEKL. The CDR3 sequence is CASSHQTTQYF. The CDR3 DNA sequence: TGCGCCAGCAGCCACCAAACTACGCAGTATTTT.

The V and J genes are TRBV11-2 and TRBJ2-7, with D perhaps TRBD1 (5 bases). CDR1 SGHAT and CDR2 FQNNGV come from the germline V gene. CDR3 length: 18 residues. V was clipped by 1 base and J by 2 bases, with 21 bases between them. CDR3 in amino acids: CASSLVALLGRETYEQYF. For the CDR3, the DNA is TGTGCCAGCAGCTTAGTGGCGCTTCTTGGCAGGGAAACCTACGAGCAGTACTTC.

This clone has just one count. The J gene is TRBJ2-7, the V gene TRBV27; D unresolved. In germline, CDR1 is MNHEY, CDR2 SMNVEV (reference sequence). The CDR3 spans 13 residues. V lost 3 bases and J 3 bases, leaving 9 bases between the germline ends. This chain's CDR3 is CASSFKGSYEQYF. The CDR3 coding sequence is TGTGCCAGCAGTTTTAAGGGCAGCTACGAGCAGTACTTC.

As DNA, the CDR3 is TGTGCCAGCAGCTTAACTGGAACGCAGACCCAGTACTTC. Its protein product is CASSLTGTQTQYF. This chain uses TRBV7-9 with TRBJ2-5; D unclear. CDR3 size: 13 residues. The germline CDR1 and CDR2 sequences are SEHNR and FQNEAQ (reference sequence). V was cut by 2 bases and J by 6 bases, with 10 bases left in between.